This TCR beta chain was recovered during a study of synovial regulatory T cells in juvenile arthritis. Looking at the study overall: Three patients were therapy-naive; about 6 received methotrexate alone.

Measured with immunoSEQ multiplex PCR; TCRdb has only the in-frame clones, and not every one. The sample holds approximately 10,000 clones. In the case of this clone: Its antigen is undetermined.

Findings of the study overall: iaTreg TCR repertoires were largely private across patients and partially overlapped synovial Teff and blood CPL. Blood Treg cells that were inflammation-associated showed lower TCR diversity than other blood Treg cells.

Per the germline V gene, CDR1 is MNHEY and CDR2 is SVGAGI. This CDR3 is 13 amino acids long. No DNA sequence was recorded. Roughly 11-patient cohort: roughly eleven active juvenile idiopathic arthritis patients, 3 polyarticular, 8 oligoarticular. The chain couples TRBV6-5 to TRBJ2-7; TCRdb outputs TRBD1, but without DNA this stays unchecked. The receptor's source is a donor aged 2-35 years with juvenile idiopathic arthritis. Sequenced material: Treg cells from blood. Sample subset: remaining (HLA-DR-negative) circulating blood Treg cells. CDR3 region: CASSWYSGKEQYF.